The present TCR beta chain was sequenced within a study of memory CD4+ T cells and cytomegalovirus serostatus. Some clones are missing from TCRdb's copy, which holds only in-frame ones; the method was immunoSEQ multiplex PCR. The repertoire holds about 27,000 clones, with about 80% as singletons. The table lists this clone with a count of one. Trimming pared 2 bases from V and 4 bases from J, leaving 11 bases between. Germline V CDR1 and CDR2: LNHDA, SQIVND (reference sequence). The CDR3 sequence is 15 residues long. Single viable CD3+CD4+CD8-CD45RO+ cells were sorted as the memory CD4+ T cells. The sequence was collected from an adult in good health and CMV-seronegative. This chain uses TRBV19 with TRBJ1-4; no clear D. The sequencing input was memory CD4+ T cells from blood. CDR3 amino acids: CASSIYGGNNEKLFF. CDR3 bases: TGTGCCAGTAGTATATACGGTGGGAATAATGAAAAACTGTTTTTT.